This is a list of T cell receptor beta chains from one sample in a study of T cell responses to AZD1222 COVID-19 vaccine. Measured with immunoSEQ multiplex PCR; TCRdb has only the in-frame clones, and not every one. Here the sample spans about 150,000 clones, roughly nine tenths being singletons. This sample comprised peripheral blood, obtained on day 0 of MenACWY control vaccination. Receptor source: an adult in good health. Both conserved end residues are part of each CDR3. A D gene is named only where the DNA matches it firmly. Not every row has a clone size; where given, it reads once, few, many or a size class.

>TRBJ1-6|TRBD1|.|TRBV28
CASSSPSGGGSPLHF
TGTGCCAGCAGTTCTCCGTCAGGGGGCGGTTCACCCCTCCACTTT
>TRBJ1-5|.|.|TRBV19
CASNPRPGPQHF
TGTGCCAGTAACCCTCGACCGGGTCCGCAGCATTTT
>TRBJ1-5|TRBD1|.|TRBV19
CASNRGGTSHF
TGTGCCAGTAACAGGGGGGGGACATCGCATTTT
>TRBJ1-2|.|.|TRBV4-3
CASSQGGQGFSGYTF
TGCGCCAGCAGCCAAGGTGGCCAGGGTTTTTCTGGCTACACCTTC
>TRBJ1-4|TRBD1|once|TRBV2
CASTVPGQGSEKLFF
TGTGCCAGCACTGTCCCGGGACAGGGATCTGAAAAACTGTTTTTT
>TRBJ1-5|.|.|TRBV7-2
CASSRGAPGQPQHF
TGTGCCAGCAGTCGCGGGGCCCCAGGGCAGCCCCAGCATTTT
>TRBJ2-1|TRBD2|once|TRBV6-1
CASSESWRGGLGEQFF
TGTGCCAGCAGTGAAAGTTGGCGGGGGGGCCTCGGTGAGCAGTTCTTC
>TRBJ1-2|.|few|TRBV2
CASSRVGYTF
TGTGCCAGCAGCAGGGTAGGCTACACCTTC
>TRBJ1-1|.|.|TRBV2
CANRLRDENTEAFF
TGTGCCAACAGACTCAGGGATGAGAACACTGAAGCTTTCTTT
>TRBJ1-6|.|.|TRBV3-1/TRBV3-2
CASSFGQPLHAAPLHF
TGTGCCAGCAGCTTTGGACAGCCGCTCCACGCAGCCCCCCTCCACTTT
>TRBJ1-5|.|.|TRBV24-1
CATSDLSGNQPQHF
TGTGCCACCAGTGACCTTAGTGGCAATCAGCCCCAGCATTTT
>TRBJ1-5|TRBD1|.|TRBV10-3
CAISEGTGANQPQHF
TGTGCCATCAGTGAAGGGACAGGTGCAAATCAGCCCCAGCATTTT
>TRBJ2-2|.|.|TRBV19
CASSFRGGTGELFF
TGTGCCAGTAGCTTCAGAGGGGGGACCGGGGAGCTGTTTTTT
>TRBJ1-1|.|.|TRBV5-1
CASSTLRPAQTEAFF
TGCGCCAGCAGCACCCTTAGACCCGCTCAGACTGAAGCTTTCTTT
>TRBJ2-1|.|.|TRBV3-1/TRBV3-2
CASSRQTGGNNEQFF
TGTGCCAGCAGCCGCCAGACCGGGGGCAACAATGAGCAGTTCTTC
>TRBJ2-3|.|.|TRBV5-1
CASSQATEGGTQYF
TGCGCCAGCAGCCAGGCAACCGAAGGCGGTACGCAGTATTTT
>TRBJ1-6|.|.|TRBV28
CASSFRGKSPLHF
TGTGCCAGCAGTTTCAGGGGAAAATCACCCCTCCACTTT
>TRBJ1-5|.|.|TRBV2
CASSRDTYSNQPQHF
TGTGCCAGCAGTCGGGACACCTATAGCAATCAGCCCCAGCATTTT
>TRBJ1-5|.|.|TRBV19
CASSRSGGNQPQHF
TGTGCCAGTAGTAGGTCAGGGGGCAATCAGCCCCAGCATTTT
>TRBJ1-5|.|.|TRBV15
CATSRGDIGNQPQHF
TGTGCCACCAGCCGAGGGGATATCGGGAATCAGCCCCAGCATTTT
>TRBJ1-6|TRBD1|.|TRBV9
CASSVYKQGSTLHF
TGTGCCAGCAGCGTCTATAAACAGGGGTCAACCCTCCACTTT
>TRBJ2-7|.|.|TRBV5-4
CAERADLYEQYF
TGTGCCGAAAGGGCGGATCTCTACGAGCAGTACTTC
>TRBJ1-5|.|.|TRBV15
CATSWGTDSNQPQHF
TGTGCCACCAGCTGGGGGACGGATAGCAATCAGCCCCAGCATTTT
>TRBJ2-3|.|.|TRBV3-1/TRBV3-2
CASSPWQDGTDTQYF
TGTGCCAGCAGCCCCTGGCAGGACGGCACAGATACGCAGTATTTT
>TRBJ1-5|.|.|TRBV12-5
CATNQGPSNQPQHF
TGTGCTACTAACCAGGGGCCCAGCAATCAGCCCCAGCATTTT
>TRBJ1-4|TRBD1|.|TRBV3-1/TRBV3-2
CASSQIDRAANEKLFF
TGTGCCAGCAGCCAAATTGACAGGGCAGCTAATGAAAAACTGTTTTTT
>TRBJ2-7|TRBD1|.|TRBV25-1
CASSDLQGVRDEQYF
TGTGCCAGCAGTGACCTCCAGGGGGTCCGGGACGAGCAGTACTTC
>TRBJ2-1|TRBD1|.|TRBV18
CATAGGASYNEQFF
TGTGCCACCGCAGGGGGAGCGTCCTACAATGAGCAGTTCTTC
>TRBJ2-3|.|.|TRBV29-1
CSVEPPGGLFTDTQYF
TGCAGCGTTGAACCCCCTGGGGGACTCTTCACAGATACGCAGTATTTT
>TRBJ1-2|TRBD1|.|TRBV9
CASSPLGQTIYGYTF
TGTGCCAGCAGCCCCTTGGGACAGACTATCTATGGCTACACCTTC
>TRBJ2-7|.|.|TRBV28
CASRAGLSYEQYF
TGTGCCAGCAGGGCGGGACTCTCCTACGAGCAGTACTTC
>TRBJ1-5|TRBD1|.|TRBV18
CASSPGQGAEPQHF
TGTGCCAGCTCACCGGGCCAGGGGGCGGAGCCCCAGCATTTT
>TRBJ1-5|.|.|TRBV2
CASSPGGRVNQPQHF
TGTGCCAGCAGTCCTGGGGGGCGCGTTAATCAGCCCCAGCATTTT
>TRBJ2-2|.|.|TRBV6-5
CASTPGLTGYGELFF
TGTGCCAGCACCCCGGGGTTAACAGGGTACGGGGAGCTGTTTTTT
>TRBJ1-6|TRBD1|.|TRBV25-1
CASSNRGRNSPLHF
TGTGCCAGCAGTAACAGGGGGCGGAATTCACCCCTCCACTTT
>TRBJ1-5|TRBD1|.|TRBV7-9
CASSPQGFNQPQHF
TGTGCCAGCAGCCCACAGGGGTTCAATCAGCCCCAGCATTTT
>TRBJ1-2|TRBD1|.|TRBV11-2
CASSLEAGGAGYGYTF
TGTGCCAGCAGCTTAGAGGCAGGGGGCGCGGGCTATGGCTACACCTTC
>TRBJ2-3|.|.|TRBV11-2
CASSLGRGASDTQYF
TGTGCCAGCAGCTTAGGACGGGGGGCCTCAGATACGCAGTATTTT
>TRBJ1-5|TRBD1|.|TRBV27
CASSPRQRQGAIPGNQPQHF
TGTGCCAGCAGTCCCCGTCAGCGACAGGGGGCGATTCCAGGCAATCAGCCCCAGCATTTT
>TRBJ1-1|.|.|TRBV11-2
CASSPVTLNTEAFF
TGTGCCAGCAGTCCGGTAACCCTGAACACTGAAGCTTTCTTT
>TRBJ2-7|TRBD1|.|TRBV29-1
CSARTGGDEQYF
TGCAGCGCTAGGACAGGGGGGGACGAGCAGTACTTC